This T cell receptor beta chain was documented in a study of neurological immune-mediated disorders. Regarding the study as a whole: CDR3 amino acid sequences found in expanded clones were never shared across subjects, suggesting private repertoires in all groups. Whereas HTLV-1-associated myelopathy showed the most TCR clonal expansion, multiple sclerosis showed the least, with levels below those of healthy controls.

Time point of the sample: technical triplicate 2. 2 million unsorted PBMCs were stored in RNAlater at -80 °C before RNA extraction. 5'RACE employing 10-nucleotide random UMIs yielded the cDNA. TCRdb recomputed calls from the 5' RACE reads with MiXCR, one row per CDR3 protein. The sample gives tens of thousands of distinct CDR3 sequences, 24% of which show up once; roughly 4.5% is in the top ten. Details on this clonotype: Its antigen is unidentified.

Germline CDR1 reads SNHLY; CDR2 reads FYNNEI. V gave up 3 bases and J gave up 0 bases, with 9 bases separating them. This CDR3 has 15 residues. The TCR comes from a man between 60 and 75 years old with HTLV-1-associated myelopathy (HAM/TSP). Input material: PBMCs. The rearrangement uses TRBV2 and TRBJ2-1; D might be TRBD1 (5 bases). CDR3 amino acids: CASSDDRSSYNEQFF. The CDR3 DNA follows: TGTGCCAGCAGTGACGACAGAAGCTCCTACAATGAGCAGTTCTTC.